The clone carrying this T cell receptor beta chain was recorded many times. Its antigen is unknown. The data stem from a study of response to subunit inactivated influenza vaccine. TCRdb passed the RT-PCR reads through MiXCR, listing each CDR3 protein once. The table lists over 450,000 distinct CDR3 sequences, 13% of them singletons. The study, taken as a whole, reports: Each seasonal influenza vaccination, the authors suggested, recruits few new T cells.

CDR1 is SGHTA, CDR2 FQGNSA, per germline. The V gene lost 5 bases and the J gene lost 4 bases, with 15 bases spanning the gap. This CDR3 is 14 amino acids long. V and J are TRBV7-2 and TRBJ2-7, with D tentatively TRBD1 (5 bases). Sample: PBMCs from blood, taken 45 days after vaccination. The clonotype comes from a man between 45 and 60 years old who received an inactivated influenza vaccine. The DNA for the CDR3 is TGTGCCAGCAGCCCGGAGTTCAGGGTTTACGAGCAGTACTTC. It is translated as CASSPEFRVYEQYF.